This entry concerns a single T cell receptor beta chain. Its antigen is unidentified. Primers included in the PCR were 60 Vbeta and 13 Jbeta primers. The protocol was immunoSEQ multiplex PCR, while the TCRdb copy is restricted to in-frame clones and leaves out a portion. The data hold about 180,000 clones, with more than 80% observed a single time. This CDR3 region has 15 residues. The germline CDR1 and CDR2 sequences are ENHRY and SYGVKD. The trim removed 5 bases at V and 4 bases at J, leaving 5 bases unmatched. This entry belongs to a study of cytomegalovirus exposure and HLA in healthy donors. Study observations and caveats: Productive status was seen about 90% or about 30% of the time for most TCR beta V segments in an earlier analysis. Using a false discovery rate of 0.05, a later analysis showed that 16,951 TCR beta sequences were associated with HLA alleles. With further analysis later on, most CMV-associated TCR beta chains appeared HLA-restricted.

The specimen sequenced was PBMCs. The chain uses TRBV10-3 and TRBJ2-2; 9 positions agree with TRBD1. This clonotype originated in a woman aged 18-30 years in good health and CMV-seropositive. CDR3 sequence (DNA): TGTGCCATCAGTTCCGGGACAGGGAGCACCGGGGAGCTGTTTTTT. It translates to CAISSGTGSTGELFF.